This entry lists 21 T cell receptor beta chains sequenced from one sample in a study of cytomegalovirus exposure and HLA in healthy donors. The PCR ran on 60 Vbeta and 13 Jbeta primers. The method was immunoSEQ multiplex PCR; TCRdb's version includes in-frame clones alone and lacks a portion of them. The sample holds just over 200,000 clones, about two thirds seen once. The material sequenced was PBMCs. The receptors were sampled from a man between 35 and 55 years old in good health and CMV-seropositive.

The chain combines TRBV5-5 with TRBJ2-1; a weak D match, TRBD1 (6 bases). Trimming removed 4 bases at V and 8 bases at J, with 19 bases between. Germline V lookup: CDR1 SGHKS, CDR2 YYEKEE (reference sequence). The CDR3 has 15 amino acids. The CDR3 here is CASSLSPGEWDEQFF. The CDR3, as DNA: TGTGCCAGCAGCCTAAGCCCAGGGGAGTGGGATGAGCAGTTCTTC.

J is TRBJ2-5 and V is TRBV5-6; D is perhaps TRBD2 (6 bases). The assigned J gene may be wrong: the sequence end matches TRBJ2-7 better. In germline, CDR1 is SGHDT, CDR2 YYEEEE. The CDR3 is 14 residues long. CDR3 sequence: CASSPDGGSYEQYF. The CDR3 DNA follows: TGTGCCAGCAGCCCGGATGGGGGGTCGTACGAGCAGTACTTC.

This clone was counted between two and nine times. J is TRBJ2-1 and V is TRBV13; possible D gene TRBD2, 7 bases. CDR3 length: 16 amino acids. The germline CDR1 and CDR2 sequences are PRHDT and FYEKMQ (reference sequence). The V end lost 5 bases, the J end lost 7 bases, and 21 bases lay between the germline ends. CDR3 amino acids: CASSPRRGPTRNEQFF. CDR3 bases: TGTGCCAGCAGCCCTCGGCGGGGGCCCACCAGGAATGAGCAGTTCTTC.

V gene TRBV19 combines with J gene TRBJ1-5; 9 bases line up with TRBD1. Germline trimming cut 6 bases from V and 3 bases from J; bases unmatched to any gene: 15. The CDR3 contains 18 residues. CDR1 is LNHDA and CDR2 is SQIVND in the germline V gene (reference sequence). CDR3 in amino acids: CASRTPGTGTGINQPQHF. CDR3 DNA: TGTGCCAGTAGGACTCCCGGAACCGGGACAGGGATCAATCAGCCCCAGCATTTT.

The sample holds a few counts of this clone. The chain combines TRBV14 with TRBJ1-2; D is uncertain. The CDR3 runs 13 residues. V was pared by 4 bases and J by 1 base, with 7 bases between. Germline CDR1 and CDR2: SGHDN and FVKESK. CDR3 sequence (DNA): TGTGCCAGCAGCCCGGGTGGTAACTATGGCTACACCTTC. It encodes CASSPGGNYGYTF.

CDR3 sequence (DNA): TGTGCCCCCGCGAGGTGGAATTCACCCCTCCACTTT. Encoded protein: CAPARWNSPLHF. This chain connects TRBV27 to TRBJ1-6, with D unresolved. The V gene's germline CDR1 is MNHEY and CDR2 SMNVEV (reference sequence). The CDR3 loop spans 12 amino acids. V shed 11 bases and J shed 7 bases, with 12 bases lying between them.

The V gene is TRBV5-6, the J gene TRBJ2-5; 10 bases align to TRBD2. This CDR3 is built from 16 residues. Germline CDR1 SGHDT, CDR2 YYEEEE. V lost 0 bases, J lost 4 bases, and 6 bases stayed unmatched. CDR3 DNA sequence: TGTGCCAGCAGCTTGGCCGAGCGGGGGGGCACAGAGACCCAGTACTTC. Protein sequence: CASSLAERGGTETQYF. The full variable domain, with the rest looked up from reference TRBV5-6 and TRBJ2-5, is DAGVTQSPTHLIKTRGQQVTLRCSPKSGHDTVSWYQQALGQGPQFIFQYYEEEERQRGNFPDRFSGHQFPNYSSELNVNALLLGDSALYLCASSLAERGGTETQYFGPGTRLLVL.

This clone was recorded only once. The chain recombines TRBV11-2 with TRBJ1-2; 7 bases match TRBD1. CDR1 and CDR2 from the germline V gene are SGHAT and FQNNGV. The CDR3 loop spans 14 amino acids. J gave up 2 bases and V 7 bases, and 7 bases lay outside the gene matches. The CDR3 spells CASTGDSRNYGYTF. In DNA, the CDR3 is TGTGCCAGCACCGGGGACAGTAGGAACTATGGCTACACCTTC.

V is TRBV15 and J is TRBJ2-2, with D unresolved. The CDR3 has 14 residues. V was clipped by 0 bases and J by 6 bases, with 8 bases between them. The germline CDR1 and CDR2 sequences are LNHNV and YYDKDF (reference sequence). CDR3 DNA sequence: TGTGCCACCAGCAGAGAGATAGTGGCCGGGGAGCTGTTTTTT. Translating it yields CATSREIVAGELFF.

The sample holds a few counts of this clone. The chain couples TRBV5-1 to TRBJ2-2; a possible D gene is TRBD2 (6 bases). In germline, CDR1 is SGHRS, CDR2 YFSETQ. V shed 4 bases and J shed 1 base, with 11 bases lying between them. CDR3 length: 15 amino acids. CDR3 residues: CASSPTGGNTGELFF. The DNA for the CDR3 is TGCGCCAGCAGCCCTACCGGGGGGAACACCGGGGAGCTGTTTTTT.

This clone was counted a few times. The V call is TRBV5-1, the J call TRBJ2-3; TRBD2 agrees at 14 bases. CDR1 SGHRS and CDR2 YFSETQ come from the germline V gene. The trim removed 3 bases at V and 5 bases at J, leaving 5 bases unmatched. The CDR3 has 16 amino acids. The DNA of the CDR3 is TGCGCCAGCAGCTCCGGACTAGCGGGGGGAGGAGATACGCAGTATTTT. It encodes CASSSGLAGGGDTQYF.

The chain couples TRBV2 to TRBJ2-1, with 7 nucleotides matching TRBD1. The CDR3 has 13 residues. Germline V gene lookup returns CDR1 SNHLY and CDR2 FYNNEI. The ends lost 4 bases at V and 7 bases at J; junction bases unmatched: 4. The CDR3 reads CASSVTGVNEQFF. For the CDR3, the DNA is TGTGCCAGCAGTGTCACAGGGGTAAATGAGCAGTTCTTC.

The CDR3 loop reads CASTTGDRVGNEQFF. The CDR3 DNA sequence: TGTGCCAGCACCACGGGGGACAGGGTCGGCAATGAGCAGTTCTTC. V gene TRBV6-5 combines with J gene TRBJ2-1; 9 bases agree with TRBD1. Trimming at V came to 7 bases and at J to 6 bases, leaving 10 bases not matched to a gene. In germline, CDR1 is MNHEY, CDR2 SVGAGI. CDR3 length equals 15 residues.

The chain couples TRBV2 to TRBJ1-4; weak D call: TRBD1 (5 bases). Trimming left V 8 bases short and J 0 bases short, with 13 bases between. Germline V gene sequence: CDR1 SNHLY, CDR2 FYNNEI. This CDR3 is 15 amino acids long. The DNA of the CDR3 is TGTGCCAGCGAACAGGATTTAGCAACTAATGAAAAACTGTTTTTT. Translation: CASEQDLATNEKLFF.

This chain uses TRBV19 with TRBJ2-2, with TRBD2 matching over 10 bases. The CDR3 loop spans 17 amino acids. The V and J ends lost 5 bases and 5 bases, in that order; junction bases with no gene match: 11. In germline, CDR1 is LNHDA, CDR2 SQIVND (reference sequence). The CDR3 reads CASSARLAGVTTGELFF. Written as DNA, the CDR3 is TGTGCCAGTAGTGCCCGTCTAGCGGGGGTGACGACCGGGGAGCTGTTTTTT.

Only a few counts were recorded for this clone. The chain carries TRBV10-1 and TRBJ2-4; TRBD2 matches at 10 bases. The CDR3 totals 16 residues. Germline CDR1 WNHNN, CDR2 SYGVQD (reference sequence). V lost 0 bases and J lost 1; bases outside the gene matches: 0. As DNA, the CDR3 is TGCGCCAGCAGTGAGTCTAGCGGGGGGGCCAAAAACATTCAGTACTTC. It specifies CASSESSGGAKNIQYF.

The CDR3 sequence: CASRVGSSYEQYF. In nucleotides, the CDR3 is TGTGCCAGCAGGGTAGGGAGCTCCTACGAGCAGTACTTC. The chain recombines TRBV6-6 with TRBJ2-7; a possible D gene is TRBD2 (5 bases). Germline V gene lookup returns CDR1 MNHNY and CDR2 SVGAGI (reference sequence). The CDR3 totals 13 residues. Between the trimmed V and J ends, which lost 6 bases and 0 bases, there was a span of 9 bases.

The chain uses TRBV5-1 and TRBJ2-2; 8 nucleotides match TRBD2. Germline V CDR1 and CDR2: SGHRS, YFSETQ. There are 17 residues in the CDR3. V shed 4 bases and J 0 bases; nucleotides not matched to a gene: 8. CDR3 DNA: TGCGCCAGCAGCCTAACTACTAGCGGAGCGAACACCGGGGAGCTGTTTTTT. This codes for CASSLTTSGANTGELFF.

As to this clone: The same CDR3 is also encoded by other DNA sequences in this sample. V is TRBV5-1 and J is TRBJ1-4; D is perhaps TRBD1 (5 bases). Germline lookup yields CDR1 SGHRS and CDR2 YFSETQ. Deletions cut 0 bases from V and 3 bases from J, with 6 bases between. The CDR3 totals 14 residues. The CDR3 here is CASSLGQPNEKLFF. CDR3 in DNA: TGCGCCAGCAGCTTGGGACAGCCTAATGAAAAACTGTTTTTT.

This chain links TRBV9 with TRBJ2-1; 14 bases map to TRBD2. Germline V gene lookup returns CDR1 SGDLS and CDR2 YYNGEE. CDR3 length equals 16 residues. V lost 4 bases to trimming and J lost 7 bases; unmatched junction nucleotides: 7. In nucleotides, the CDR3 is TGTGCCAGCAGCCAAAGACTAGCGGGGGGGTTAAATGAGCAGTTCTTC. It is translated as CASSQRLAGGLNEQFF. The variable domain in full, with the rest retrieved from reference TRBV9 and TRBJ2-1, is DSGVTQTPKHLITATGQRVTLRCSPRSGDLSVYWYQQSLDQGLQFLIQYYNGEERAKGNILERFSAQQFPDLHSELNLSSLELGDSALYFCASSQRLAGGLNEQFFGPGTRLTVL.

The chain has TRBV7-9 and TRBJ2-7, with D possibly matching TRBD1 (6 bases). The CDR3 sequence is 14 residues long. The germline gives CDR1 SEHNR, CDR2 FQNEAQ (reference sequence). V shed 2 bases and J shed 5 bases, with 13 bases lying between them. The CDR3 region is CASSLSTGYNEQYF. The DNA of the CDR3 is TGTGCCAGCAGCTTATCGACAGGTTACAACGAGCAGTACTTC. The full variable domain, in which reference TRBV7-9 and TRBJ2-7 provide the parts outside the CDR3, is DTGVSQNPRHKITKRGQNVTFRCDPISEHNRLYWYRQTLGQGPEFLTYFQNEAQLEKSRLLSDRFSAERPKGSFSTLEIQRTEQGDSAMYLCASSLSTGYNEQYFGPGTRLTVT.